This T cell receptor beta chain was captured in a study of blood T cell repertoires in COVID-19. Study overall: The United States, Italy and Spain provided the acute and convalescent COVID-19 samples. PBMCs, B-cell-depleted T cells, or T cells were the source of the cDNA or gDNA that made up the material.

The junction had 4 bases not matched to a gene; V was cut back by 5 bases and J by 1 base. The CDR3 length is 14 residues. Germline assignment: CDR1 SEHNR and CDR2 FQNEAQ (reference sequence). Original processing notes: Estimated nucleated cell counts came from reference gene primer amplification. Here immunoSEQ multiplex PCR was the method, and the copy in TCRdb shows in-frame clones only, minus some. The DNA gave D and trimming, while V, J and clone size come from that table. The table shows 150,000 to 200,000 clones, with roughly 80% occurring only once. The receptor was isolated from a man between 60 and 70 years old with active or convalescent COVID-19. The material sequenced was peripheral blood. The chain combines TRBV7-9 with TRBJ2-5, with 7 bases lining up with TRBD2. CDR3 sequence: CASSPPSGQETQYF. In nucleotides, the CDR3 is TGTGCCAGCAGCCCCCCTAGCGGCCAAGAGACCCAGTACTTC.